The 10 T cell receptor beta chains presented below share a single source sample, sequenced in a study of cytomegalovirus exposure and HLA in healthy donors. PCR involved 60 Vbeta and 13 Jbeta primers. The assay was immunoSEQ multiplex PCR, and TCRdb's table has in-frame clones only and misses some. Of hundreds of thousands of clones listed, roughly 80% are singletons. Sequencing was done on a sample of PBMCs. Source of these receptors: a male donor in good health and CMV-seronegative.

The chain links TRBV2 to TRBJ2-7; 8 bases align to TRBD2. This CDR3 contains 14 residues. J gave up 0 bases and V 4 bases, and 2 bases lay outside the gene matches. Germline CDR1 and CDR2: SNHLY and FYNNEI. As DNA, the CDR3 is TGTGCCAGCAGTGTCACTAGCGGCTCCTACGAGCAGTACTTC. Amino acid sequence: CASSVTSGSYEQYF.

The gene calls are TRBV2 and TRBJ2-2; the match to TRBD2 covers 8 bases. V was clipped by 7 bases and J by 5 bases; unmatched bases: 9. Looked up from germline, CDR1 is SNHLY and CDR2 is FYNNEI. The CDR3 runs 15 residues. The CDR3 coding sequence is TGTGCCAGCAACCCCCTTAGCGGGACTACCGGGGAGCTGTTTTTT. Its protein product is CASNPLSGTTGELFF.

V and J are TRBV21-1 and TRBJ2-7; the tabulated D call, TRBD2, remains unverified against the DNA. TRBV21-1 represents a pseudogene. The CDR3 has 14 amino acids. The CDR3 DNA follows: TGTGCCAGCAGCGCCCGGGCCGGGAGGGGCGAGCAGTACTTC. It specifies CASSARAGRGEQYF.

This clone was counted once. This chain connects TRBV15 to TRBJ2-1; 8 nucleotides align to TRBD2. The length of the CDR3 is 13 residues. Unmatched junction bases numbered 2, after V lost 3 bases and J lost 7 bases. CDR1 LNHNV and CDR2 YYDKDF come from the germline V gene (reference sequence). The CDR3 DNA reads as TGTGCCACCAGCAGCGGGAGGGGGAATGAGCAGTTCTTC. This translates into CATSSGRGNEQFF.

The V and J genes are TRBV6-1 and TRBJ1-1; D is possibly TRBD1 (6 bases). The CDR3 consists of 16 residues. Per the germline V gene, CDR1 is MNHNS and CDR2 is SASEGT. Trimming stripped 2 bases from V and 4 bases from J, with 17 bases between. This chain's CDR3 is CASSEYFRGGLTEAFF. The DNA for the CDR3 is TGTGCCAGCAGTGAATACTTTAGGGGGGGTCTCACTGAAGCTTTCTTT.

This clone was counted only a few times. The genes are TRBV6-6 and TRBJ1-3; D gene unclear. Trimming shortened V by 10 bases and J by 0 bases, and 10 bases separated the two germline ends. The CDR3 runs 13 residues. Germline V gene data show CDR1 as MNHNY and CDR2 as SVGAGI (reference sequence). CDR3 protein: CATQQSSGNTIYF. In DNA form, the CDR3 reads TGTGCCACCCAACAGAGCTCTGGAAACACCATATATTTT.

The rearrangement uses TRBV19 and TRBJ2-7; D might be TRBD2 (6 bases). The germline V gene encodes CDR1 LNHDA and CDR2 SQIVND (reference sequence). CDR3 length: 14 amino acids. The V and J ends lost 6 bases and 2 bases respectively, with 14 bases between them. CDR3 DNA sequence: TGTGCCAGTAGACCCGGGCGGGGCGCCTACGAGCAGTACTTC. Amino acids: CASRPGRGAYEQYF.

The chain uses TRBV6-5 and TRBJ1-2; 11 nucleotides agree with TRBD1. CDR3 length equals 16 residues. Germline CDR1 reads MNHEY; CDR2 reads SVGAGI. Trimming removed 2 bases from V and 4 bases from J; junction bases left unmatched: 6. CDR3 bases: TGTGCCAGCAGTTACATTCGGACAGGGGGCGGCTATGGCTACACCTTC. Translation gives CASSYIRTGGGYGYTF.

This clone was counted a single time. The V gene is TRBV29-1, the J gene TRBJ2-2, with 8 nucleotides matching TRBD2. CDR1 and CDR2 (germline): SQVTM, ANQGSEA. The CDR3 loop spans 14 amino acids. V lost 6 bases and J lost 6; bases outside the gene matches: 9. CDR3 amino acids: CSVGQRELAGELFF. The CDR3 bases are TGCAGCGTGGGCCAGCGGGAGTTGGCCGGGGAGCTGTTTTTT.

A single count supports this clone. This chain joins TRBV5-6 and TRBJ1-5, with a possible D match to TRBD1 (5 bases). Germline CDR1 and CDR2: SGHDT and YYEEEE. V was shortened by 1 base and J by 6 bases, with 14 bases between the two germline ends. There are 15 residues in the CDR3. CDR3 loop: CASSLRAGGSQPQHF. For the CDR3, the DNA is TGTGCCAGCAGCTTGAGGGCCGGGGGGAGTCAGCCCCAGCATTTT.